This entry is about one TCR beta chain. The CDR3 is made up of 14 amino acids. V was trimmed by 2 bases and J by 7 bases, leaving 13 bases between them. CDR1 SGHRS and CDR2 YFSETQ come from the germline V gene. The sample is drawn from a study of blood T cell repertoires in COVID-19. Study-level information: The cDNA or gDNA used as material had been derived from T cells, B-cell-depleted T cells, or PBMCs.

In the study's own analysis: The authors estimated nucleated cell counts from reference gene primer amplification. Produced via immunoSEQ multiplex PCR; TCRdb's table is partial and in-frame only. V, J and clone size were drawn from that table, and D and trimming were deduced from the DNA. The table has approximately 220,000 clones, 65% to 85% seen once; the top ten hold 3% to 3.5%. The genes are TRBV5-1 and TRBJ1-5, with D perhaps TRBD1 (6 bases). Sequencing input: peripheral blood. This TCR came from a woman aged 25 to 39 who had recovered from COVID-19. The CDR3: CASSLQGGDQPQHF. Written as DNA, the CDR3 is TGCGCCAGCAGCTTACAGGGTGGGGACCAGCCCCAGCATTTT.